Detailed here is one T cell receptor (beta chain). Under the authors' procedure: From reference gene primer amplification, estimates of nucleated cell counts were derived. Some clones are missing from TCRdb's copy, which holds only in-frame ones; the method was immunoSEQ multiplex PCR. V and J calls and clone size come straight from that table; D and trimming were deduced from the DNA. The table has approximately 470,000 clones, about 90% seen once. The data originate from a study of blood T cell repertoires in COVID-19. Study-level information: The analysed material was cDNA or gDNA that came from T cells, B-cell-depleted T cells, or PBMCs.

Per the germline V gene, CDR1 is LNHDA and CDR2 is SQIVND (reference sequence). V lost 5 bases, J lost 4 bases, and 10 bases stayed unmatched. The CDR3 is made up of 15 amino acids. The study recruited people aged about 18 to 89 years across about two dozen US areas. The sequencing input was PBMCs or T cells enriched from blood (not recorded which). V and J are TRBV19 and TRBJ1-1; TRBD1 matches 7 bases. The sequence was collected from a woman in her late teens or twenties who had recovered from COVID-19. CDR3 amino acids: CASSVDRERGTEAFF. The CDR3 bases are TGTGCCAGTAGTGTCGACAGGGAACGTGGCACTGAAGCTTTCTTT.